These 20 T cell receptor beta chains were all obtained from the same sample, sequenced in a study of Ad26.COV2.S vaccination and SARS-CoV-2 variants. Sequencing was performed with immunoSEQ multiplex PCR; in TCRdb, only in-frame clones are kept and a portion is missing. The sample consists of roughly 410,000 clones, about four fifths of them appearing once. Described treatment: around 19 received Ad26.COV2.S at low or high dose, single or two shots; about 5 received placebo; per-sample allocation not given. Samples came from day 63 after the first vaccine or placebo injection. The sequences come from peripheral blood, collected in a trial of Ad26.COV2.S vaccine versus placebo. The receptors here all came from a person between 18 and 60 years old who received the Ad26.COV2.S COVID-19 vaccine or a placebo.

The chain combines TRBV11-2 with TRBJ1-2, with D tentatively TRBD1 (5 bases). The CDR3 spans 17 residues. Per the germline V gene, CDR1 is SGHAT and CDR2 is FQNNGV. V lost 3 bases to trimming and J lost 2 bases, with 19 bases between them. DNA of the CDR3: TGTGCCAGCAGCTTGGGCAGGGAGATGGGCCGAAACTATGGCTACACCTTC. Translated, it gives CASSLGREMGRNYGYTF.

This sequence joins TRBV2 and TRBJ2-7; no reliable D call. CDR1 is SNHLY and CDR2 is FYNNEI in the germline V gene. V was pared by 8 bases and J by 4 bases, with 9 bases between. This CDR3 region has 11 residues. The CDR3 nucleotides are TGTGCCAGCGCAACAGCATACGAGCAGTACTTC. Protein product: CASATAYEQYF.

The V call is TRBV6-5, the J call TRBJ1-1; 9 bases line up with TRBD1. The CDR3 is made up of 16 amino acids. The V gene end was trimmed by 4 bases and the J gene end by 6 bases; junction bases not matched to a gene: 12. Germline assignment: CDR1 MNHEY and CDR2 SVGAGI. The CDR3 coding sequence is TGTGCCAGCAGTTTCCACGCGGGACAGGGAATCCCTGAAGCTTTCTTT. Amino acid sequence: CASSFHAGQGIPEAFF.

This chain joins TRBV6-5 and TRBJ2-3; 7 nucleotides agree with TRBD2. From germline, CDR1 is MNHEY and CDR2 SVGAGI. The ends lost 8 bases at V and 6 bases at J; junction bases unmatched: 14. The CDR3 has 15 amino acids. The CDR3 DNA reads TGTGCCAGCGCGAAGAGGACTAGAGAGTCGGATACGCAGTATTTT. Its protein product is CASAKRTRESDTQYF.

Only one count was recorded for this clone. This chain uses TRBV30 with TRBJ1-2; possible D gene TRBD1, 6 bases. Germline CDR1 and CDR2: GTSNPN and SVGIG (reference sequence). The germline V and J ends were trimmed by 0 bases and 2 bases, with 19 bases remaining between them. This CDR3 comprises 17 residues. For the CDR3, the DNA is TGTGCCTGGAGTGTGGTGTCGGCAGGGGCGATCAACTATGGCTACACCTTC. Translated, it gives CAWSVVSAGAINYGYTF.

The gene calls are TRBV18 and TRBJ2-7, with unresolved D. Between the trimmed V and J ends, which lost 3 bases and 0 bases, there was a span of 9 bases. The CDR3 contains 14 residues. CDR1 and CDR2 from the germline V gene are KGHSH and LQKENI. For the CDR3, the DNA is TGTGCCAGCTCACCCGCACACTCCTCCTACGAGCAGTACTTC. Translation gives CASSPAHSSYEQYF.

This clone was seen only once. The V call is TRBV5-1, the J call TRBJ2-7; 13 bases match TRBD2. CDR3 size: 17 residues. J was trimmed by 0 bases and V by 4 bases; bases with no gene match: 7. CDR1 and CDR2 from the germline V gene are SGHRS and YFSETQ. CDR3 sequence reads: CASSPGTSGAISYEQYF. The DNA of the CDR3 is TGCGCCAGCAGCCCGGGGACTAGCGGGGCGATCTCCTACGAGCAGTACTTC.

This rearrangement joins TRBV9 to TRBJ2-1, with D possibly called TRBD1 or TRBD2 (5 bases each). The CDR3 contains 13 residues. Trimming left V 0 bases short and J 15 bases short, with 16 bases between. Germline V gives CDR1 SGDLS, CDR2 YYNGEE. The CDR3 region has the DNA TGTGCCAGCAGCGTAGGTCCGGGACCCCCAACGTTCTTC. It codes for CASSVGPGPPTFF.

The chain recombines TRBV2 with TRBJ2-1; no definite D call. The CDR3 is 14 amino acids. Germline V gene sequence: CDR1 SNHLY, CDR2 FYNNEI. Between the trimmed V and J ends, which lost 6 bases and 2 bases, there was a span of 11 bases. The DNA of the CDR3 is TGTGCCAGCAGATCCTCCCGAACCTACAATGAGCAGTTCTTC. It translates to CASRSSRTYNEQFF.

The chain employs TRBV5-6 and TRBJ2-1, with 10 bases lining up with TRBD2. The CDR3 sequence is 17 residues long. CDR1 is SGHDT, CDR2 YYEEEE, per germline. The V and J ends lost 4 bases and 0 bases, in that order; junction bases with no gene match: 7. The CDR3 region has the DNA TGTGCCAGCAGCGGGTCACTAGCGGGGAGCTCCTACAATGAGCAGTTCTTC. Encoded protein: CASSGSLAGSSYNEQFF.

In its sample, this clone was seen once. The DNA for the CDR3 is TGCGCCAGCAGCCCCGAGGGGCGGTACGAGCAGTACTTC. Translated, it gives CASSPEGRYEQYF. This chain joins TRBV5-1 and TRBJ2-7; the D call may be TRBD1 or TRBD2 (5 bases each). V gave up 4 bases and J gave up 4 bases, with 12 bases separating them. Germline V gives CDR1 SGHRS, CDR2 YFSETQ. This CDR3 spans 13 amino acids.

The chain is built from TRBV19 and TRBJ2-7; no reliable D call. V lost 4 bases and J 7 bases, leaving 29 bases between the germline ends. This CDR3 contains 18 residues. Per the germline V gene, CDR1 is LNHDA and CDR2 is SQIVND (reference sequence). This chain's CDR3 is CASSTQTFFGGKLQEQYF. The DNA of the CDR3 is TGTGCCAGTAGTACGCAGACGTTCTTTGGCGGTAAACTACAAGAGCAGTACTTC.

The chain carries TRBV7-9 and TRBJ2-7, with D perhaps TRBD2 (6 bases). V lost 3 bases and J lost 2, with 11 bases in between. Per germline, CDR1 SEHNR and CDR2 FQNEAQ (reference sequence). The CDR3 is 14 amino acids. The CDR3 here is CASSLTSVTYEQYF. For the CDR3, the DNA is TGTGCCAGCAGCTTGACTAGTGTAACCTACGAGCAGTACTTC.

This chain uses TRBV30 with TRBJ2-1; no reliable D call. CDR3 length: 11 residues. In germline, CDR1 is GTSNPN, CDR2 SVGIG (reference sequence). Deletions cut 7 bases from V and 7 bases from J, with 11 bases between. The CDR3 protein is CAYSPWNEQFF. CDR3 DNA sequence: TGTGCCTACAGCCCTTGGAATGAGCAGTTCTTC.

The chain carries TRBV6-5 and TRBJ2-7, with unresolved D. The length of the CDR3 is 15 residues. V gave up 0 bases and J gave up 0 bases, with 9 bases separating them. The germline CDR1 and CDR2 sequences are MNHEY and SVGAGI. Here the CDR3 DNA reads TGTGCCAGCAGTTACTCGTCAGGTCCCTCCTACGAGCAGTACTTC. It translates to CASSYSSGPSYEQYF.

This clone is a singleton in its sample. The J gene is TRBJ2-4, the V gene TRBV11-2; 7 bases are a match to TRBD2. Per germline, CDR1 SGHAT and CDR2 FQNNGV. The V segment lost 1 base and the J segment 6 bases; nucleotides outside the gene matches: 6. The CDR3 sequence is 15 residues long. The CDR3 spells CASSLVGGTANIQYF. The CDR3 DNA follows: TGTGCCAGCAGCTTAGTGGGGGGGACTGCAAACATTCAGTACTTC.

The rearrangement joins TRBV7-7 to TRBJ2-2; D may be TRBD1 (7 bases). V was clipped by 5 bases and J by 6 bases, with 19 bases between them. The CDR3 covers 16 residues. Germline loops: CDR1 SSHAT, CDR2 FNYEAQ (reference sequence). The CDR3 is CASSQGGQIKAGELFF. The DNA for the CDR3 is TGTGCCAGCAGCCAGGGGGGACAAATTAAAGCCGGGGAGCTGTTTTTT. Complete variable domain (other parts from reference TRBV7-7 and TRBJ2-2): GAGVSQSPRYKVTKRGQDVTLRCDPISSHATLYWYQQALGQGPEFLTYFNYEAQPDKSGLPSDRFSAERPEGSISTLTIQRTEQRDSAMYRCASSQGGQIKAGELFFGEGSRLTVL.

This clone showed up just a few times. CDR3 region: CASSNGYTEAFF. DNA of the CDR3: TGTGCCAGCAGCAACGGCTACACTGAAGCTTTCTTT. V usage is TRBV21-1 and J usage is TRBJ1-1. TRBV21-1 represents a pseudogene. The CDR3 runs to 12 residues.

A few counts support this clone. The chain has TRBV13 and TRBJ2-7; 9 positions agree with TRBD1. Germline trimming cut 3 bases from V and 7 bases from J; bases unmatched to any gene: 10. Germline V gene data show CDR1 as PRHDT and CDR2 as FYEKMQ (reference sequence). The CDR3 consists of 15 residues. In DNA, the CDR3 is TGTGCCAGCAGCTTGTTCCGGGACAGGGTAGGGGAGCAGTACTTC. Translated, it gives CASSLFRDRVGEQYF. The complete variable domain, with remaining parts taken from reference TRBV13 and TRBJ2-7, reads AAGVIQSPRHLIKEKRETATLKCYPIPRHDTVYWYQQGPGQDPQFLISFYEKMQSDKGSIPDRFSAQQFSDYHSELNMSSLELGDSALYFCASSLFRDRVGEQYFGPGTRLTVT.

The genes are TRBV28 and TRBJ2-5; D is uncertain. CDR1 is MDHEN, CDR2 SYDVKM, per germline. Trimming shortened V by 4 bases and J by 4 bases, and 10 bases separated the two germline ends. This CDR3 has 13 residues. The CDR3 region is CASSSNARETQYF. The CDR3 region has the DNA TGTGCCAGCAGTTCCAACGCGAGAGAGACCCAGTACTTC.